The source of this T cell receptor (beta chain) is a study of T cell responses to AZD1222 COVID-19 vaccine. Study-wide results and caveats: Among the donors, most were white British and more were female, and clonal diversity was possibly underestimated. Targets within unmutated variant regions were reportedly found for nearly half of spike-specific TCRs. Two AZD1222 administrations were followed by greater Spike-specific TCR breadth and depth.

V shed 6 bases and J 8 bases; nucleotides not matched to a gene: 6. The germline CDR1 and CDR2 sequences are LNHDA and SQIVND (reference sequence). This CDR3 is built from 15 residues. Only in-frame clones appear in the TCRdb table, and some are missing; sequencing was by immunoSEQ multiplex PCR. The repertoire has some 110,000 clones, about 86% of them found once; the top ten carry approximately 18%. Remarks on this clone: No antigen is known for it.

The receptor comes from an adult who received the AZD1222 COVID-19 vaccine. This chain links TRBV19 with TRBJ2-1, with TRBD2 matching 14 bases. Sequences were derived from peripheral blood, sampled 28 days after the second AZD1222 dose. CDR3 sequence (DNA): TGTGCCAGTAGGGTGACTAGCGGGGGGGCCGATGAGCAGTTCTTC. Translated, it gives CASRVTSGGADEQFF. The variable domain in full, completed from reference TRBV19 and TRBJ2-1, reads DGGITQSPKYLFRKEGQNVTLSCEQNLNHDAMYWYRQDPGQGLRLIYYSQIVNDFQKGDIAEGYSVSREKKESFPLTVTSAQKNPTAFYLCASRVTSGGADEQFFGPGTRLTVL.